This T cell receptor (beta chain) comes out of a study of T cells in Graves' hyperthyroidism and ophthalmopathy. Points from the study as a whole: Blood also held most thyroid clonotypes expanded beyond 0.001.

TCR beta CDR3 region amplification was performed from RNA transcripts. The HTBI set primed first-round TCR CDR3 RT-PCR. Using its own MiXCR run on the multiplex PCR reads, TCRdb lists one record per CDR3 protein. The sample contains around 300,000 distinct CDR3 sequences, roughly 22% of which appear only once. About this clonotype itself: No antigen is known for it.

This CDR3 comprises 17 residues. Germline values: CDR1 ENHRY, CDR2 SYGVKD. J was trimmed by 1 base and V by 3 bases; bases with no gene match: 9. Diagnosis relied on clinical symptoms, serum thyroxine and TRAb, thyroid ultrasound and orbital computed tomography. The PBMCs had their origin in 7.5 to 10 ml of fresh peripheral blood. The source of this sequence is a man aged 25 to 45 with Graves' ophthalmopathy. V usage is TRBV10-3 and J usage is TRBJ2-7, with 10 positions matching TRBD2. The material sequenced was blood. This CDR3 is CAISDTSSGRASYEQYF. For the CDR3, the DNA is TGTGCCATCAGTGATACGTCTAGCGGGAGAGCTTCCTACGAGCAGTACTTC.